The clone carrying this TCR beta chain was counted at least ten times. The record originates from a study of neurological immune-mediated disorders. Trimming shortened V by 1 base and J by 10 bases, and 11 bases separated the two germline ends. CDR1 and CDR2 from the germline V gene are SQVTM and ANQGSEA. This CDR3 is built from 12 residues. TCRdb re-called the 5' RACE reads through MiXCR, storing one row per CDR3 protein. The sample shows more than 40,000 distinct CDR3 sequences, around 3.3% of them seen only once. PBMCs stored at -80 C, 2 million in total, were the source of the unsorted libraries. The sequence was obtained from a woman aged 45-59 years with multiple sclerosis. Material for sequencing was PBMCs. The chain joins TRBV29-1 to TRBJ2-1; D is unresolved. The CDR3 nucleotides are TGCAGCGTTGAAGGTTCCTCCCCGGAGCAGTTCTTC. Translating gives CSVEGSSPEQFF.